Shown below are 14 T cell receptor beta chains from a single sample sequenced in a study of T cell responses to AZD1222 COVID-19 vaccine. Data came from immunoSEQ multiplex PCR; TCRdb stores just in-frame clones and leaves some out. Here the sample spans more than 110,000 clones, approximately 90% being singletons. Material: peripheral blood, obtained on day 0 of AZD1222 vaccination. The source of these receptors is an adult in good health.

The CDR3 bases are TGTGCCAGCAGCTTAGCCCCCTGGAGGGCCAAAAACATTCAGTACTTC. Its translation: CASSLAPWRAKNIQYF. V is TRBV7-2 and J is TRBJ2-4; possible D gene TRBD2, 5 bases. The CDR3 is 16 residues long. CDR1 is SGHTA and CDR2 is FQGNSA in the germline V gene. The germline V and J ends were trimmed by 0 bases and 1 base, with 10 bases remaining between them.

Points on this clone: Relative to the germline gene, one junction end is altered; a read error may explain this. This chain connects TRBV3-1 (or the pseudogene TRBV3-2) to TRBJ1-2; weak D call: TRBD1 (6 bases). The CDR3 covers 13 residues. Germline V gene lookup returns CDR1 LGHDT and CDR2 YNNKEL (reference sequence). The CDR3 DNA reads as TGTGCCAGCACCCAACTCCTAGGGGGTGGCTACACCTTC. This encodes CASTQLLGGGYTF.

The rearrangement joins TRBV7-2 to TRBJ1-5, with unresolved D. V lost 1 base and J 9 bases, leaving 13 bases between the germline ends. CDR1 and CDR2 (germline): SGHTA, FQGNSA. The CDR3 spans 14 residues. CDR3 sequence: CASSLDPGARPQHF. The CDR3 DNA sequence: TGTGCCAGCAGCTTAGATCCGGGCGCAAGGCCCCAGCATTTT.

The genes are TRBV6-2 or TRBV6-3 and TRBJ1-5; perhaps TRBD1 as D (5 bases). Per the germline V gene, CDR1 is MNHEY and CDR2 is SVGEGT. This CDR3 is built from 15 residues. V lost 0 bases and J lost 2, with 8 bases in between. CDR3: CASSYSGVGNQPQHF. In DNA form, the CDR3 reads TGTGCCAGCAGTTACTCGGGGGTCGGCAATCAGCCCCAGCATTTT.

CDR3 nucleotide sequence: TGTGCCAGCAGCCGGGACCGCTATCAACAGTACTTC. The encoded protein is CASSRDRYQQYF. The chain recombines TRBV11-3 with TRBJ2-7; D may correspond to TRBD1 or TRBD2 (5 bases each). V dropped 5 bases and J dropped 10 bases, with 15 bases sitting between them. The CDR3 runs to 12 residues. Germline assignment: CDR1 SGHNT and CDR2 YENEEA. Variable domain in full (rest from reference TRBV11-3 and TRBJ2-7): EAGVVQSPRYKIIEKKQPVAFWCNPISGHNTLYWYLQNLGQGPELLIRYENEEAVDDSQLPKDRFSAERLKGVDSTLKIQPAELGDSAVYLCASSRDRYQQYFGPGTRLTVT.

The chain has TRBV7-2 and TRBJ2-5, with D possibly being TRBD1 (6 bases). Germline CDR1 is SGHTA and CDR2 is FQGNSA. This CDR3 spans 13 amino acids. V was cut by 1 base and J by 9 bases, with 12 bases left in between. The CDR3 here is CASSLEPGVAQYF. For the CDR3, the DNA is TGTGCCAGCAGCTTAGAACCAGGGGTTGCCCAGTACTTC.

The genes are TRBV18 and TRBJ1-6, with D hard to call. With 6 bases removed from V and 7 bases from J, the gap between germline ends came to 10 bases. The CDR3 runs 13 residues. Germline CDR1 and CDR2: KGHSH and LQKENI. The CDR3 spells CASSTDWNSPLHF. CDR3 bases: TGTGCCAGCTCCACGGATTGGAATTCACCCCTCCACTTT.

The CDR3 is CASSSSRAPLTEAFF. Here the CDR3 DNA reads TGTGCCAGCAGCTCCTCGAGGGCCCCTTTGACTGAAGCTTTCTTT. The chain employs TRBV7-2 and TRBJ1-1; D gene unclear. Germline V gene data show CDR1 as SGHTA and CDR2 as FQGNSA. With 4 bases removed from V and 5 bases from J, the gap between germline ends came to 17 bases. The CDR3 spans 15 residues.

The J gene is TRBJ2-1, the V gene TRBV2; the match to TRBD1 covers 9 bases. The J segment lost 5 bases and the V segment lost 8 bases, leaving 4 bases of the junction unmatched. The CDR3 loop spans 13 amino acids. Germline assignment: CDR1 SNHLY and CDR2 FYNNEI. In DNA form, the CDR3 reads TGTGCCAGCCTATGGGACAGGGACAATGAGCAGTTCTTC. This sequence encodes CASLWDRDNEQFF.

The chain links TRBV24-1 to TRBJ2-3; 11 bases align to TRBD2. Germline V gene data show CDR1 as KGHDR and CDR2 as SFDVKD. The CDR3 has 17 residues. The junction had 10 bases not matched to a gene; V was cut back by 3 bases and J by 6 bases. This CDR3 is CATSDPLAGGPADTQYF. CDR3 DNA sequence: TGTGCCACCAGTGATCCCCTAGCGGGGGGACCTGCGGATACGCAGTATTTT.

The rearrangement uses TRBV5-1 and TRBJ1-2, with D tentatively TRBD1 (5 bases). The CDR3 runs 13 residues. The germline CDR1 and CDR2 sequences are SGHRS and YFSETQ. Trimming took 1 base from V and 2 from J, leaving 6 bases between them. The DNA for the CDR3 is TGCGCCAGCAGCTTGTCAGGGAACTATGGCTACACCTTC. This codes for CASSLSGNYGYTF.

This clone was detected only a few times. The rearrangement uses TRBV11-3 and TRBJ2-5; possible D gene TRBD1, 8 bases. Trimming took off 5 bases at V and 5 bases at J, with 18 bases between the two ends. This CDR3 spans 15 amino acids. CDR1 SGHNT and CDR2 YENEEA come from the germline V gene. CDR3 sequence reads: CASSQNRGGLETQYF. In DNA, the CDR3 is TGTGCCAGCAGCCAAAACAGGGGGGGCCTGGAGACCCAGTACTTC.

The chain couples TRBV11-3 to TRBJ1-6; a possible D gene is TRBD1 (6 bases). CDR1 is SGHNT and CDR2 is YENEEA in the germline V gene. This CDR3 has 13 amino acids. V was cut by 5 bases and J by 10 bases, with 12 bases left in between. This CDR3 reads CASSPWGRSPLHF. DNA for the CDR3: TGTGCCAGCAGCCCCTGGGGGCGGTCACCCCTCCACTTT.

The rearrangement links TRBV7-2 to TRBJ2-7; D may be TRBD2 (5 bases). CDR3 length: 12 amino acids. Germline CDR1 is SGHTA and CDR2 is FQGNSA. Trimming took off 5 bases at V and 2 bases at J, with 7 bases between the two ends. The CDR3 nucleotides read TGTGCCAGCAGCAAGCGGCCCTACGAGCAGTACTTC. Translating it yields CASSKRPYEQYF. The full variable domain, completed using reference TRBV7-2 and TRBJ2-7, is GAGVSQSPSNKVTEKGKDVELRCDPISGHTALYWYRQSLGQGLEFLIYFQGNSAPDKSGLPSDRFSAERTGGSVSTLTIQRTQQEDSAVYLCASSKRPYEQYFGPGTRLTVT.